The 10 T cell receptor beta chains in this list originate from one sample, sequenced in a study of cytomegalovirus exposure and HLA in healthy donors. The PCR employed 60 Vbeta primers together with 13 Jbeta primers. The data were produced by immunoSEQ multiplex PCR, yet TCRdb's version contains in-frame clones alone and is incomplete. The sample contains about 100,000 clones, approximately 76% of which appear only once. The sequenced sample consisted of PBMCs. The receptors were sampled from a woman aged 60-75 years in good health and CMV-seropositive.

This chain uses TRBV2 with TRBJ1-4; 9 nucleotides match TRBD1. From germline, CDR1 is SNHLY and CDR2 FYNNEI. Trimming cost V 8 bases and J 8 bases; bases outside gene matches: 12. This CDR3 is 15 amino acids long. For the CDR3, the DNA is TGTGCCAGCTCTACTCCACAGGGGGCATTGGAAAAACTGTTTTTT. Encoded protein: CASSTPQGALEKLFF.

Points on this clone: One junction end does not reproduce the germline sequence, and a read error may be involved. This chain uses TRBV7-9 with TRBJ2-1; 13 nucleotides agree with TRBD2. CDR3 length equals 15 residues. The germline V gene has CDR1 SEHNR and CDR2 FQNEAQ (reference sequence). CDR3 sequence reads: CSSSTLAGGYNEQFF. The CDR3 nucleotides are TGTTCCAGCAGCACACTAGCGGGAGGGTACAATGAGCAGTTCTTC. The full variable domain, its missing parts supplied by reference TRBV7-9 and TRBJ2-1, is DTGVSQNPRHKITKRGQNVTFRCDPISEHNRLYWYRQTLGQGPEFLTYFQNEAQLEKSRLLSDRFSAERPKGSFSTLEIQRTEQGDSAMYLCSSSTLAGGYNEQFFGPGTRLTVL.

The chain employs TRBV7-3 and TRBJ2-3, with D possibly TRBD1 on 5 matching bases. V lost 4 bases and J lost 4, with 12 bases in between. Germline V lookup: CDR1 SGHTA, CDR2 FQGTGA. The CDR3 has 14 amino acids. CDR3 loop: CASSWGSEADTQYF. As DNA, the CDR3 is TGTGCCAGCAGCTGGGGCAGTGAGGCAGATACGCAGTATTTT.

CDR3 sequence reads: CASIPYLPGVGEKLFF. CDR3 DNA: TGTGCCAGCATCCCGTACCTTCCAGGGGTGGGTGAAAAACTGTTTTTT. The chain carries TRBV4-2 and TRBJ1-4, with D tentatively TRBD1 (6 bases). CDR1 LGHNA and CDR2 YNFKEQ come from the germline V gene. V lost 7 bases and J lost 7, with 22 bases in between. The CDR3 spans 16 residues.

The chain links TRBV6-5 to TRBJ2-7; unclear D gene. Trimming removed 0 bases at V and 3 bases at J, with 12 bases between. This CDR3 contains 15 residues. Per germline, CDR1 MNHEY and CDR2 SVGAGI. CDR3 in amino acids: CASSYSRPPGYEQYF. The CDR3 DNA sequence: TGTGCCAGCAGTTACTCCAGGCCCCCTGGCTACGAGCAGTACTTC.

The J gene is TRBJ2-1, the V gene TRBV2, with 8 bases fitting TRBD2. The CDR3 is made up of 18 amino acids. The trim removed 4 bases at V and 3 bases at J, leaving 14 bases unmatched. Germline V CDR1 and CDR2: SNHLY, FYNNEI. CDR3 in amino acids: CASSGGPREGILYNEQFF. The CDR3 bases are TGTGCCAGCAGTGGTGGACCCCGGGAGGGGATACTCTACAATGAGCAGTTCTTC.

V gene TRBV15 combines with J gene TRBJ2-5; D is perhaps TRBD2 (5 bases). There are 15 residues in the CDR3. Between the trimmed V and J ends, which lost 1 base and 5 bases, there was a span of 14 bases. Looked up from germline, CDR1 is LNHNV and CDR2 is YYDKDF (reference sequence). The CDR3 reads CATSRVVGEQETQYF. The DNA of the CDR3 is TGTGCCACCAGCAGAGTGGTCGGGGAACAGGAGACCCAGTACTTC.

For the CDR3, the DNA is TGTGCCAGCTCACAGGGACAGGCAGTCACCCAGCCCCAGCATTTT. Protein product: CASSQGQAVTQPQHF. The chain recombines TRBV18 with TRBJ1-5; 8 bases fit TRBD1. Germline assignment: CDR1 KGHSH and CDR2 LQKENI. The CDR3 is 15 residues long. The V segment lost 4 bases and the J segment 7 bases; nucleotides outside the gene matches: 9.

The CDR3 nucleotides are TGTGCCAGCAGTCTAGTGGGACAGGGATTCAATGAAAAACTGTTTTTT. Protein: CASSLVGQGFNEKLFF. The chain is built from TRBV7-6 and TRBJ1-4; 9 nucleotides line up with TRBD1. V lost 6 bases to trimming and J lost 5 bases; unmatched junction nucleotides: 10. In germline, CDR1 is SGHVS, CDR2 FNYEAQ. The CDR3 has 16 residues.

V is TRBV6-5 and J is TRBJ2-7; 7 bases agree with TRBD2. Trimming removed 0 bases from V and 2 bases from J; junction bases left unmatched: 4. The germline V gene encodes CDR1 MNHEY and CDR2 SVGAGI. The CDR3 is made up of 15 amino acids. CDR3 region: CASSYSSSGTYEQYF. CDR3 nucleotides: TGTGCCAGCAGTTACTCTTCTAGCGGAACCTACGAGCAGTACTTC.